These 2 T cell receptor beta chains originate from one sample sequenced in a study of monozygotic twins with inflammatory bowel disease. Using the 5' RACE reads, TCRdb records one entry per CDR3 protein without DNA. This table holds about 300,000 distinct CDR3 sequences. The sample was blood. These receptor sequences come from a human donor with ulcerative colitis or Crohn's disease, or a healthy co-twin of an affected twin (not recorded which).

The chain combines TRBV7-2 with TRBJ2-7; TCRdb's assignment of TRBD2 cannot be checked, as there is no DNA. The CDR3 is made up of 13 amino acids. Germline V gives CDR1 SGHTA, CDR2 FQGNSA. The CDR3 region is CASKGGGTSEQYF.

This chain uses TRBV7-2 with TRBJ1-2; TCRdb selects TRBD1, and the lack of DNA leaves this call unchecked. CDR3 length: 14 residues. Germline CDR1 reads SGHTA; CDR2 reads FQGNSA. The CDR3: CASSLGGVSKGYTF.